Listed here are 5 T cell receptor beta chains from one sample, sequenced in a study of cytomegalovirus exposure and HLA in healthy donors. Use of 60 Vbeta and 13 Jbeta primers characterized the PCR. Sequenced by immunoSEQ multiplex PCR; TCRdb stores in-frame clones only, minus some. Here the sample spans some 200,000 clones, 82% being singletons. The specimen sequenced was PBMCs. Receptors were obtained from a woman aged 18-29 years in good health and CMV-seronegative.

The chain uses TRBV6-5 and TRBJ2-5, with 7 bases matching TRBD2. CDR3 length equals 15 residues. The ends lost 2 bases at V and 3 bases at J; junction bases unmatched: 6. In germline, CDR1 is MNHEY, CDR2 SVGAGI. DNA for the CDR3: TGTGCCAGCAGTTACGTTTCGGGGGGAAAAGAGACCCAGTACTTC. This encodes CASSYVSGGKETQYF.

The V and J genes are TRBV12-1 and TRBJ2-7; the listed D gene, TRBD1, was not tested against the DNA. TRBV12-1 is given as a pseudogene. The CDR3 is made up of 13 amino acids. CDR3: CASTWTRLSEQYF. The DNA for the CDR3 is TGTGCCAGCACCTGGACAAGGCTCAGCGAGCAGTACTTC.

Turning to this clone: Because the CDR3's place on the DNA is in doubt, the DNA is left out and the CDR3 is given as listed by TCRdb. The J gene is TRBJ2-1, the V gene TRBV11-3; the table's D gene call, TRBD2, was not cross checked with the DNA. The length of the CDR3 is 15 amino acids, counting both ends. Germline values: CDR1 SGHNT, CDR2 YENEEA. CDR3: CASSVGPGAYNEQFF.

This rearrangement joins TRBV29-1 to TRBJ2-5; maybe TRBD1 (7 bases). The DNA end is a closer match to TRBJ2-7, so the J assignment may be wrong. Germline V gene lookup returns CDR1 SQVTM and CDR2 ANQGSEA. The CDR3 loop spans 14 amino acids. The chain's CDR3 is CSVERRGRVYEQYF. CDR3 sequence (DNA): TGCAGCGTTGAACGGAGGGGGCGAGTTTACGAGCAGTACTTC.

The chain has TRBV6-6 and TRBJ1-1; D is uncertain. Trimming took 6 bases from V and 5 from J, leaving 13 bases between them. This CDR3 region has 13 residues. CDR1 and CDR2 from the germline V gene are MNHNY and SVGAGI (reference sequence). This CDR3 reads CASRSQWETEAFF. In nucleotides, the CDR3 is TGTGCCAGCAGATCACAGTGGGAGACTGAAGCTTTCTTT.